The present T cell receptor (beta chain) was sequenced within a study of blood T cell repertoires in COVID-19. Study in general: PBMCs, B-cell-depleted T cells, or T cells were the source of the cDNA or gDNA that made up the material.

The study recruited people aged about 18 to 89 years across around 23 US areas. The CDR3 is 15 residues long. Germline-derived CDR1 and CDR2 are SGHRS and YFSETQ. The V segment lost 2 bases and the J segment 5 bases; nucleotides outside the gene matches: 9. In the original processing: Cell counts per sample came from amplifying reference gene primers. Produced via immunoSEQ multiplex PCR; TCRdb's table is partial and in-frame only. That table supplies the V and J calls and clone size; D and trimming were determined from the DNA. The sample comprises approximately 200,000 clones, about nine tenths of which are singletons, and approximately 2.2% rests with the top ten.

The J gene is TRBJ1-1, the V gene TRBV5-1; 7 bases match TRBD1. The clonotype was recovered from a woman aged 25 to 39 who had recovered from COVID-19. The specimen was PBMCs or T cells enriched from blood (not recorded which). The CDR3 spells CASSFSTGVWTEAFF. The DNA for the CDR3 is TGCGCCAGCAGCTTTTCTACAGGGGTTTGGACTGAAGCTTTCTTT.